In its sample, the clone carrying this TCR beta chain was seen a few times. The antigen is unknown. The data originate from a study of blood T cells in healthy people across ages. Primers used in a second PCR of about 6 to 11 cycles were a sample-barcoded 5' primer and a J-beta primer mix. TCRdb reprocessed the 5' RACE reads with MiXCR, giving one entry per CDR3 protein. Found here are 1,500,000 or so distinct CDR3 sequences, almost 60% of them singletons; the top ten hold roughly 6.3%. Total RNA was isolated from each sample in quantities of at least 5 micrograms. Per the germline V gene, CDR1 is DFQATT and CDR2 is SNEGSKA (reference sequence). V dropped 5 bases and J dropped 9 bases, with 17 bases sitting between them. The CDR3 has 14 amino acids. General observations from the study: Naive CD4+ cells and diversity were both higher in long-lived donors than in aged donors. The study could not conclusively compare naive and antigen-experienced cells, given its unsorted PBMCs.

The chain recombines TRBV20-1 with TRBJ1-6, with D unresolved. What was sequenced was blood. This receptor was taken from a man aged 18 to 30 in good health. Written as DNA, the CDR3 is TGCAGTGCTGCTAAGGAGGCACGGTCTTCACCCCTCCACTTT. Protein product: CSAAKEARSSPLHF.